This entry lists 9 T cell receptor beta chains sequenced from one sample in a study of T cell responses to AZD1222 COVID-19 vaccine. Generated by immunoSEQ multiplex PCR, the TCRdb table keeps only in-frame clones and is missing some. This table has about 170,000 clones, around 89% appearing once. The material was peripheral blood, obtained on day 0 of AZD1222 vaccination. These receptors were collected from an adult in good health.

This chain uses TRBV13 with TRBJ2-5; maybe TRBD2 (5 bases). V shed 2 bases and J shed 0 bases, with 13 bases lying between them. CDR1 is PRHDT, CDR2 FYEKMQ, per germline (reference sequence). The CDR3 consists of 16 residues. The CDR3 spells CASSLRARRNQETQYF. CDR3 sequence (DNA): TGTGCCAGCAGCTTAAGGGCTCGGAGGAACCAAGAGACCCAGTACTTC. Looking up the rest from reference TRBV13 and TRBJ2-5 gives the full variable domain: AAGVIQSPRHLIKEKRETATLKCYPIPRHDTVYWYQQGPGQDPQFLISFYEKMQSDKGSIPDRFSAQQFSDYHSELNMSSLELGDSALYFCASSLRARRNQETQYFGPGTRLLVL.

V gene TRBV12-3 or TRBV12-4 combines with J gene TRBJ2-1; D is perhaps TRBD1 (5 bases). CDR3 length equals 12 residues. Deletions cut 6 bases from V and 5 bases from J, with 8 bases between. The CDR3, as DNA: TGTGCCAGCAGGGACATAGACAATGAGCAGTTCTTC. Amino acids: CASRDIDNEQFF.

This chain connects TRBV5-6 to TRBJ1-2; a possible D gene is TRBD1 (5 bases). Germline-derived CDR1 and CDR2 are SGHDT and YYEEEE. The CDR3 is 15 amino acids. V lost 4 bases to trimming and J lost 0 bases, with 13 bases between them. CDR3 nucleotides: TGTGCCAGCAGCCTCCGGGACCCAGCTAACTATGGCTACACCTTC. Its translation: CASSLRDPANYGYTF.

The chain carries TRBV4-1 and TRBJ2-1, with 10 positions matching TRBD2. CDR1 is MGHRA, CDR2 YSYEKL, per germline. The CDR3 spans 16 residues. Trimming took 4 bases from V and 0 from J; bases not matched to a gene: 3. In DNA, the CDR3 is TGCGCCAGCAGCCTCGCTAGCGGGGGCTCCTACAATGAGCAGTTCTTC. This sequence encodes CASSLASGGSYNEQFF.

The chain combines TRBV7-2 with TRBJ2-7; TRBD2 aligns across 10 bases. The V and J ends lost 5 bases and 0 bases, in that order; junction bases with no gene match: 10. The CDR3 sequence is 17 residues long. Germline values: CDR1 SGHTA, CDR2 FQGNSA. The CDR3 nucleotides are TGTGCCAGCAGCCTTAGCGGGGGGCTCTATGGCTCCTACGAGCAGTACTTC. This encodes CASSLSGGLYGSYEQYF.

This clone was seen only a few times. CDR3 in amino acids: CASSGSFTYNYGYTF. The CDR3 DNA sequence: TGTGCCAGCAGCGGGTCCTTCACCTATAACTATGGCTACACCTTC. The rearrangement joins TRBV6-5 to TRBJ1-2, with D unclear. In germline, CDR1 is MNHEY, CDR2 SVGAGI. The CDR3 is 15 amino acids. Deletions cut 6 bases from V and 1 base from J, with 15 bases between.

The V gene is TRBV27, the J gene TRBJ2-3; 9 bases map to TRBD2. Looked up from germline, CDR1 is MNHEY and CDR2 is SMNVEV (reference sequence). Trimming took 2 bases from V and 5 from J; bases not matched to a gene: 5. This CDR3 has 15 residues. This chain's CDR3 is CASSLKRGEIDTQYF. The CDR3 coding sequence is TGTGCCAGCAGTTTAAAGCGGGGGGAGATAGATACGCAGTATTTT.

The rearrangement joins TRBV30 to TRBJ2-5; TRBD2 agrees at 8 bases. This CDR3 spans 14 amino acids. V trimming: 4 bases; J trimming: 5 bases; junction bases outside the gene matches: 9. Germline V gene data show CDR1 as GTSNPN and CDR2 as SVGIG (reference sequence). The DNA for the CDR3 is TGTGCCTGGACTCTGGGACTAGGGGACGAGACCCAGTACTTC. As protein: CAWTLGLGDETQYF.

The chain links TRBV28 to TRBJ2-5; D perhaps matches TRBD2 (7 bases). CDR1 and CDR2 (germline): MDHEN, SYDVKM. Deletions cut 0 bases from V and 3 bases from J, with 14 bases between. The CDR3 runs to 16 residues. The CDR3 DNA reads TGTGCCAGCAGTTTATGGGGCGGGGGCCGGGAAGAGACCCAGTACTTC. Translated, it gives CASSLWGGGREETQYF.